Below, 3 T cell receptor beta chains from the same sample are listed, as sequenced in a study of OX40 agonist ivuxolimab in advanced cancers. Clones were read by immunoSEQ multiplex PCR, and TCRdb kept only the in-frame ones, dropping some. This sample has around 68,000 clones; around 93% occur once, and the top ten carry more than 1%. The sequences come from CD4+ or CD8+ T cells sorted from blood, collected in a trial of the OX40 agonist ivuxolimab. The receptor source for this set is an adult with an advanced solid tumor such as melanoma, head and neck, liver or kidney cancer.

This clone has a single count. The chain employs TRBV6-1 and TRBJ1-2; D not resolved. The germline CDR1 and CDR2 sequences are MNHNS and SASEGT. The CDR3 has 12 amino acids. Trimming pared 6 bases from V and 6 bases from J, leaving 11 bases between. DNA of the CDR3: TGTGCCAGCAGCCTAGTCCTCGATGGCTACACCTTC. This codes for CASSLVLDGYTF.

This chain connects TRBV5-1 to TRBJ1-4; D is ambiguous. The CDR3 runs 14 residues. Germline values: CDR1 SGHRS, CDR2 YFSETQ. V lost 5 bases to trimming and J lost 0 bases, with 8 bases between them. The CDR3, as DNA: TGCGCCAGCAGGACACAGACAACTAATGAAAAACTGTTTTTT. It encodes CASRTQTTNEKLFF. Using reference TRBV5-1 and TRBJ1-4 for the parts outside the CDR3, the full variable domain is KAGVTQTPRYLIKTRGQQVTLSCSPISGHRSVSWYQQTPGQGLQFLFEYFSETQRNKGNFPGRFSGRQFSNSRSEMNVSTLELGDSALYLCASRTQTTNEKLFFGSGTQLSVL.

The CDR3 region is CASSQGLAGTFYEQYF. The CDR3 coding sequence is TGCGCCAGCAGCCAGGGACTAGCGGGAACCTTCTACGAGCAGTACTTC. The chain employs TRBV5-1 and TRBJ2-7; 13 bases align to TRBD2. Germline V gene data show CDR1 as SGHRS and CDR2 as YFSETQ. The CDR3 runs 16 residues. V lost 4 bases to trimming and J lost 3 bases; unmatched junction nucleotides: 7.